This T cell receptor (beta chain) was documented in a study of T cell changes during pregnancy in multiple sclerosis. The germline V gene has CDR1 MNHNS and CDR2 SASEGT. Between the trimmed V and J ends, which lost 6 bases and 7 bases, there was a span of 16 bases. This CDR3 spans 14 amino acids. Profiling relied on immunoSEQ multiplex PCR, and the TCRdb table lists in-frame clones only, not all of them. Among about 46,000 clones, approximately 89% were seen once, and the ten largest hold about 3.1%. The TCR comes from a female donor with multiple sclerosis, enrolled in a pregnancy study. V is TRBV6-1 and J is TRBJ2-1; perhaps TRBD1 as D (6 bases). Sequenced material: CD8+ T cells from peripheral blood mononuclear cells, taken in the second trimester of pregnancy. CDR3 bases: TGTGCCAGCAGCTACGGACAGTATCGGAATGAGCAGTTCTTC. It is translated as CASSYGQYRNEQFF.